Listed here is a single T cell receptor beta chain. Primers included in the PCR were 60 Vbeta and 13 Jbeta primers. This table comes from immunoSEQ multiplex PCR, and its TCRdb copy is limited to in-frame clones, with some not included. The sample consists of about 180,000 clones, about 78% of them appearing once. Each of the donors was a healthy bone marrow donor. These data come from a study of cytomegalovirus exposure and HLA in healthy donors. CDR1 is SGHRS and CDR2 is YFSETQ in the germline V gene. After removal of 3 bases from V and 6 bases from J, the junction contained 7 bases not matched to a gene. The CDR3 covers 15 residues.

Sequenced sample: PBMCs. This clonotype originated in a man aged 60 to 69 in good health and CMV-seronegative. The chain recombines TRBV5-1 with TRBJ2-3; 10 nucleotides agree with TRBD2. CDR3 in amino acids: CASSWGGTSVDTQYF. The CDR3 nucleotides read TGCGCCAGCAGCTGGGGGGGGACTAGCGTGGATACGCAGTATTTT.